This T cell receptor beta chain was obtained from a study of T cells in narcolepsy. In the study overall: Healthy controls were enrolled alongside patients with narcolepsy type 1 or type 2. Findings and limits, study-wide: HCRT-specific and TRIB2-specific autoreactive clonotypes appeared among same-patient CSF and blood CD4+ clonotypes. Reportedly, autoreactive clonotypes were serially detected in patients' blood but not controls'. In some patient and control memory CD4+ samples, autoreactive clones were absent.

In its sample, this clone was seen once. Its target is unknown. Germline values: CDR1 SGHDN, CDR2 FVKESK. Trimming pared 4 bases from V and 4 bases from J, leaving 18 bases between. This CDR3 has 16 residues. Libraries were prepared by immunoSEQ multiplex PCR; TCRdb keeps only in-frame clonotypes and omits some of them. Among around 34,000 clones, roughly three quarters were seen once, and the ten largest hold about 4%. The genes are TRBV14 and TRBJ2-3, with unresolved D. The clonotype was recovered from a human donor in good health. Sequencing input: memory (CD45RA-) CD4+ T cells from blood. CDR3 coding DNA: TGTGCCAGCAGCCCACGAGGCAGTCTTATGGCAGATACGCAGTATTTT. This codes for CASSPRGSLMADTQYF.